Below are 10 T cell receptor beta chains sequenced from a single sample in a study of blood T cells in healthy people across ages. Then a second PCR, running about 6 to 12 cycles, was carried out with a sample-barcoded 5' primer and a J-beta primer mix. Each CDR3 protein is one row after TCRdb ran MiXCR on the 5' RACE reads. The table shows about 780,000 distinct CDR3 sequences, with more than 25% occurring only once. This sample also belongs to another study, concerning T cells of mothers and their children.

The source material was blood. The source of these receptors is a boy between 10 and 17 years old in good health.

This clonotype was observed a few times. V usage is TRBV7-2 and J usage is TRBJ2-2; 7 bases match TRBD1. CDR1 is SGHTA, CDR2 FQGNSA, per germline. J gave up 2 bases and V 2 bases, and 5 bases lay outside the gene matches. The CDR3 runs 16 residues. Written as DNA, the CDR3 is TGTGCCAGCAGCTTAAGGGGGCAGCGAAACACCGGGGAGCTGTTTTTT. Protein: CASSLRGQRNTGELFF.

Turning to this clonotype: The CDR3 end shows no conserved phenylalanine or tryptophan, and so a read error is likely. The DNA of the CDR3 is TGTGCCAGCAGTTTAAGTGCTGACGAGCAGTACCTC. As protein: CASSLSADEQYL. The gene calls are TRBV12-3 or TRBV12-4 and TRBJ2-7, with D hard to call. The CDR3 covers 12 residues. V lost 2 bases and J lost 5, with 7 bases in between.

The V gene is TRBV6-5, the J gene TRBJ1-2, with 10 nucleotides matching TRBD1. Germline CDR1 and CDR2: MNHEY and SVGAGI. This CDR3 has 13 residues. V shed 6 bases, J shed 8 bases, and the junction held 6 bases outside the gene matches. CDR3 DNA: TGTGCCAGCAGACGACAGGGGGCATGGGGCTACACCTTC. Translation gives CASRRQGAWGYTF.

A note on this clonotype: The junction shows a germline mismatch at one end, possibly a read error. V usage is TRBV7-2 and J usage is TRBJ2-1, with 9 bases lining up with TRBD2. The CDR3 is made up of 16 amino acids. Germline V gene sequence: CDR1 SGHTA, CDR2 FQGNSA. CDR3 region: CASSLDGTSFYNKQFF. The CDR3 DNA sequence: TGTGCCAGCAGCTTAGATGGGACTAGCTTCTACAATAAGCAGTTCTTC.

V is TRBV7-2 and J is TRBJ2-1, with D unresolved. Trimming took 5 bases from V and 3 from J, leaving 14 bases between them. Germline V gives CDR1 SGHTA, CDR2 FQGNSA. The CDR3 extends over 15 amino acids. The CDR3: CASSPLGGLYNEQFF. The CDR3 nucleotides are TGTGCCAGCAGCCCTTTGGGTGGTCTCTACAATGAGCAGTTCTTC.

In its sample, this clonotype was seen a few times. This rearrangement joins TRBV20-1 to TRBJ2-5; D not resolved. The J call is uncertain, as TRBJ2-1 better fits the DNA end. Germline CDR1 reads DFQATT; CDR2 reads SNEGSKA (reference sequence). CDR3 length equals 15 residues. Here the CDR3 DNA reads TGCAGTGCTAGCCCCGTGCTAGTCGTCACTGGGGAGCAGTTCTTC. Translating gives CSASPVLVVTGEQFF.

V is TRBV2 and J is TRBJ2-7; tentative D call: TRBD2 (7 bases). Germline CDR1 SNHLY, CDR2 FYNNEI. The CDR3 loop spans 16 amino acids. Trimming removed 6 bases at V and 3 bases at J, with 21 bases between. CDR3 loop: CASSAFEGGGVYEQYF. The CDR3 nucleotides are TGTGCCAGCAGCGCGTTCGAGGGGGGGGGCGTCTACGAGCAGTACTTC.

CDR3 nucleotides: TGTGCCAGCTCACCAATGGGACACGCGAACACCGGGGAGCTGTTTTTT. Its translation: CASSPMGHANTGELFF. The chain combines TRBV18 with TRBJ2-2, with D maybe TRBD1 (6 bases). Per germline, CDR1 KGHSH and CDR2 LQKENI. The CDR3 is 16 residues long. Deletions cut 2 bases from V and 0 bases from J, with 10 bases between.

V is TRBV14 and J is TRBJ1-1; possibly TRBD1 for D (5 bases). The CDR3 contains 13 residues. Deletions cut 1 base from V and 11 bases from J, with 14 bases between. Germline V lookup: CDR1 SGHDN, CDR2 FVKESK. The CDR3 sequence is CASSQAGGMHAFF. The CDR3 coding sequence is TGTGCCAGCAGCCAAGCCGGGGGGATGCATGCTTTCTTT. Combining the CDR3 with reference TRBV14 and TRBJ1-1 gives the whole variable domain EAGVTQFPSHSVIEKGQTVTLRCDPISGHDNLYWYRRVMGKEIKFLLHFVKESKQDESGMPNNRFLAERTGGTYSTLKVQPAELEDSGVYFCASSQAGGMHAFFGQGTRLTVV.

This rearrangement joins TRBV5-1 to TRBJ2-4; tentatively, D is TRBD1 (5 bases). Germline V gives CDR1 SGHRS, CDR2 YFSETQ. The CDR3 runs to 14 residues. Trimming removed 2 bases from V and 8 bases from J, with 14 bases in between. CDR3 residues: CASSFRMPTDIQYF. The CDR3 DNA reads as TGCGCCAGCAGCTTTAGAATGCCGACAGACATTCAGTACTTC.